This T cell receptor beta chain was sequenced during a study of CD8 T cells in ankylosing spondylitis. Notes on the study in general: Clones linked to disease, bearing a CD8+ phenotype, were relatively rare in peripheral blood. Several of the motif variants were reported before in synovial fluid and blood from reactive arthritis. Disease-linked clones were reportedly significantly enriched in matched ankylosing spondylitis synovial fluid. It appeared that ankylosing spondylitis blood was characterized by a TCR beta motif of 8 or 9 highly homologous variants.

Points on this clonotype: Its antigen remains unidentified.

TCRdb called the 5' RACE reads again in MiXCR, with one record for every CDR3 protein. Of over 400,000 distinct CDR3 sequences listed, roughly a quarter are singletons. The CDR3 has 17 residues. Germline values: CDR1 SQVTM, CDR2 ANQGSEA. V lost 7 bases to trimming and J lost 7 bases; unmatched junction nucleotides: 20. The chain links TRBV29-1 to TRBJ2-1; 9 nucleotides match TRBD2. The sample taken for sequencing was blood, either unsorted or a sorted T cell fraction (not recorded which). The receptor was derived from a male donor with ankylosing spondylitis. CDR3 in amino acids: CSAQPGASGTLLNEQFF. Written as DNA, the CDR3 is TGCAGCGCGCAACCTGGGGCTAGCGGGACTTTACTGAATGAGCAGTTCTTC.